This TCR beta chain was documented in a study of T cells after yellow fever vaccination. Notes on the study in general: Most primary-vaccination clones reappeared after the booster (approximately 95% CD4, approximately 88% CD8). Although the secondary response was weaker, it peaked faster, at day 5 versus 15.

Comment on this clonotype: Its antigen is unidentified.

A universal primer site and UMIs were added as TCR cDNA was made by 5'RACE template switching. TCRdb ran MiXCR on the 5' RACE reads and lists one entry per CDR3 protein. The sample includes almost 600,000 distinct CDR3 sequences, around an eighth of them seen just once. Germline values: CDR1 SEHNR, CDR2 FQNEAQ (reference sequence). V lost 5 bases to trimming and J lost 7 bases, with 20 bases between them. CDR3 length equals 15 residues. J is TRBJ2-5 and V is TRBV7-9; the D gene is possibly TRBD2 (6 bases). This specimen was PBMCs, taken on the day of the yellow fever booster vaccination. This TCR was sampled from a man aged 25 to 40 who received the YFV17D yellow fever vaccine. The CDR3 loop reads CASSGRDSPRGTQYF. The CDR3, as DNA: TGTGCCAGCAGCGGCCGGGACTCACCTCGAGGGACCCAGTACTTC.